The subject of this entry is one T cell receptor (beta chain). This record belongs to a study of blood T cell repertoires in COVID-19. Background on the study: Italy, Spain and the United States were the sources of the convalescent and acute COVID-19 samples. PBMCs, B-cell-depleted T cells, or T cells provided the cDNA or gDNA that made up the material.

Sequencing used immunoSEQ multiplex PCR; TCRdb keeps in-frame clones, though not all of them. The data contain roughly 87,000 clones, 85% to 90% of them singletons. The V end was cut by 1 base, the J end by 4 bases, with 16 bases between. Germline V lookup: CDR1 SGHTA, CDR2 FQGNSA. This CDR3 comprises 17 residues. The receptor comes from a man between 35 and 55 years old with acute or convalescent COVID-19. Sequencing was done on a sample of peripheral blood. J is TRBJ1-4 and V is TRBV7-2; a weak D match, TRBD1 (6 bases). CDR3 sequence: CASSLVGRGRGNEKLFF. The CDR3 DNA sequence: TGTGCCAGCAGCTTAGTTGGCAGGGGTCGAGGTAATGAAAAACTGTTTTTT.